Included here is one T cell receptor (beta chain) sequence, with context. The primer mix had 60 Vbeta and 13 Jbeta primers. Repertoires were generated with immunoSEQ multiplex PCR, while TCRdb's copy carries only in-frame clones and drops some. The sample has tens of thousands of clones; roughly 75% are singletons. The data were obtained in a study of cytomegalovirus exposure and HLA in healthy donors. Germline CDR1 SNHLY, CDR2 FYNNEI. The ends were cut back, 8 bases at V and 9 bases at J, with 19 bases in the middle. The CDR3 runs 14 residues. The gene calls are TRBV2 and TRBJ1-4, with D maybe TRBD1 (5 bases). The receptor comes from a man between 60 and 75 years old in good health and CMV-seronegative. Material for sequencing was PBMCs. DNA of the CDR3: TGTGCCAGCGACGTGGGGCTTGGGATACAAAAACTGTTTTTT. Its translation: CASDVGLGIQKLFF.